The sequence of this T cell receptor (beta chain) was determined in a study of B cell selection in AIRE deficiency. Sequenced by immunoSEQ multiplex PCR; TCRdb stores in-frame clones only, minus some. The data show tens of thousands of clones, with less than 98% seen just once and roughly 0.29% held by the top ten. Notes on this clone: What it recognizes is unknown.

General study results and limits: Approximately 30% of healthy-donor shared Treg TCRbeta sequences appeared in patient Tconv cells. Tconv and Treg cells from AIRE-deficient patients resembled healthy donors in TCRBV usage, CDR3 length and diversity.

Germline V gene data show CDR1 as SGHAT and CDR2 as FQNNGV. This CDR3 has 16 residues. V lost 4 bases, J lost 7 bases, and 20 bases lay in between. Sorting defined conventional CD4 T cells as CD4+CD127+. The chain recombines TRBV11-2 with TRBJ2-1; D ambiguous. The sequencing input was conventional CD4+ T cells sorted from PBMCs. The clonotype was recovered from a human donor with AIRE deficiency. The CDR3, as DNA: TGTGCCAGCAGCTCCTACGCTCAGGCCCTTGGGAATGAGCAGTTCTTC. Its translation: CASSSYAQALGNEQFF.